Below, 5 T cell receptor beta chains from the same sample are listed, as sequenced in a study of T cell repertoires in cytomegalovirus infection. The antigens of these receptors remain unknown. TCRdb processed the reads anew with MiXCR; each CDR3 protein has one entry. The sample holds about a million distinct CDR3 sequences, 31% seen once. The specimen comprised cultured CD8+ T cells from PBMCs, sampled from culture after CMV antigen stimulation. These receptors came from a human donor in good health (CMV status not recorded). Some clones in this sample may be carry-over from other donors' samples.

The gene calls are TRBV20-1 and TRBJ1-4, with D unclear. CDR1 is DFQATT and CDR2 is SNEGSKA in the germline V gene (reference sequence). CDR3 length equals 13 residues. V was pared by 5 bases and J by 8 bases, with 15 bases between. The CDR3 here is CSASPQGWEKLFF. DNA for the CDR3: TGCAGTGCTTCACCGCAAGGTTGGGAAAAACTGTTTTTT.

The chain links TRBV4-1 to TRBJ2-5, with 7 bases lining up with TRBD2. This CDR3 comprises 16 residues. Unmatched junction bases numbered 7, after V lost 0 bases and J lost 3 bases. CDR1 and CDR2 from the germline V gene are MGHRA and YSYEKL. CDR3 in DNA: TGCGCCAGCAGCCAAGATTTAGATGGGGGGGAAGAGACCCAGTACTTC. As protein: CASSQDLDGGEETQYF.

This clonotype appeared a few times. The rearrangement joins TRBV27 to TRBJ1-3; no reliable D call. The germline V gene has CDR1 MNHEY and CDR2 SMNVEV (reference sequence). The CDR3 extends over 14 amino acids. V gave up 6 bases and J gave up 0 bases, with 9 bases separating them. CDR3 sequence (DNA): TGTGCCAGCAGCCGGCAAAGCTCTGGAAACACCATATATTTT. It encodes CASSRQSSGNTIYF.

The chain employs TRBV7-4 and TRBJ1-2; D gene ambiguous. The CDR3 has 12 amino acids. In germline, CDR1 is SGHVT, CDR2 SQSDAQ. The V and J ends lost 0 bases and 6 bases respectively, with 5 bases between them. The CDR3, as DNA: TGTGCCAGCAGCTTAGCGGTCGATGGCTACACCTTC. It is translated as CASSLAVDGYTF.

This clonotype came up a few times. This chain connects TRBV27 to TRBJ1-1, with D possibly matching TRBD1 (6 bases). The CDR3 loop spans 15 amino acids. With 4 bases removed from V and 0 bases from J, the gap between germline ends came to 12 bases. CDR1 is MNHEY and CDR2 is SMNVEV in the germline V gene (reference sequence). CDR3 coding DNA: TGTGCCAGCAGTTCAAGGGGGGCGTTGAACACTGAAGCTTTCTTT. It yields the protein CASSSRGALNTEAFF.